This T cell receptor beta chain is drawn from a study of T-cell reconstitution after alpha-beta-depleted transplantation in children. During its preparation, the TCRbeta library received unique molecular identifiers. MiXCR, applied by TCRdb to the PCR reads, yields one record per CDR3 protein. The data show roughly 340,000 distinct CDR3 sequences, with roughly 17% seen just once and 35% to 50% held by the top ten. The V gene's germline CDR1 is MDHEN and CDR2 SYDVKM. The CDR3 has 12 residues. V lost 6 bases and J lost 5, with 7 bases in between. This clonotype was recorded many times. The sample consisted of PBMCs, mostly from graft donor cells, taken 360 days after TCRalphabeta/CD19-depleted stem cell transplant. The receptor comes from a male patient aged 2-9 years who had a stem cell transplant for acute lymphoblastic leukemia, so the T cells may come from the graft donor. This chain links TRBV28 with TRBJ2-2; D gene ambiguous. The CDR3 is CASRLVTGELFF. In DNA, the CDR3 is TGTGCCAGCAGGCTCGTTACCGGGGAGCTGTTTTTT.